This TCR beta chain was identified during a study of T cells in Graves' hyperthyroidism and ophthalmopathy. Study outcomes and limitations: The model identified upcoming ophthalmopathy a median approximately six months ahead of onset.

Amplification yielded TCR beta CDR3 regions, with RNA transcripts as the source. The HTBI primer set was used in a first-round RT-PCR of the TCR CDR3. In TCRdb, the multiplex PCR reads were re-called with MiXCR into one record per CDR3 protein. The sample consists of hundreds of thousands of distinct CDR3 sequences, about 43% of them appearing once. The CDR3 extends over 14 amino acids. CDR1 and CDR2 (germline): WSHSY, SAAADI. Regarding this clonotype: Its specificity is not known.

The source material was peripheral blood or thyroid tissue (not recorded which). The source of this sequence is a woman between 18 and 30 years old with Graves' hyperthyroidism. The chain combines TRBV10-2 with TRBJ2-7, with 10 positions matching TRBD2. This CDR3 reads CAATGTSVIHEQYF. CDR3 in DNA: TGCGCAGCTACCGGGACTAGCGTAATCCACGAGCAGTACTTC.